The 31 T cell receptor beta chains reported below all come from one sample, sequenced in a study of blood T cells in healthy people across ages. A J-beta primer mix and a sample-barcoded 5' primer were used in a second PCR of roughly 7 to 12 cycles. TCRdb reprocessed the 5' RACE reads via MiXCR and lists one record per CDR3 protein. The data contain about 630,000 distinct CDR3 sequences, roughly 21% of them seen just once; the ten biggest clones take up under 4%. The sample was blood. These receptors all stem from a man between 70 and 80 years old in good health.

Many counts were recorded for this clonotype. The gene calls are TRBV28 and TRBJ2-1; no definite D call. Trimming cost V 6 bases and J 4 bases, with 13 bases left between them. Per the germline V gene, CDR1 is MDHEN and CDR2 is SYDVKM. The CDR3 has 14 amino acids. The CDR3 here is CASRVIGKYNEQFF. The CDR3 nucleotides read TGTGCCAGCAGGGTGATAGGGAAATACAATGAGCAGTTCTTC.

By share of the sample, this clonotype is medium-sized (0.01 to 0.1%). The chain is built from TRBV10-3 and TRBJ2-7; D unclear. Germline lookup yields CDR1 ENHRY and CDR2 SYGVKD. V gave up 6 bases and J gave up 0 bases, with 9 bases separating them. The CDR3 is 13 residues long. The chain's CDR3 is CAIRWSGSYEQYF. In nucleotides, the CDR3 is TGTGCCATCAGGTGGAGTGGCTCCTACGAGCAGTACTTC.

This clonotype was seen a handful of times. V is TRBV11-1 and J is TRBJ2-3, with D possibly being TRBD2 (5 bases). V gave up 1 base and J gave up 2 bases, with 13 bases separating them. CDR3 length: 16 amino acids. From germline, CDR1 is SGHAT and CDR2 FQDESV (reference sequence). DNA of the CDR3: TGTGCCAGCAGCTTAGGCGCGTCGAGGGTCACAGATACGCAGTATTTT. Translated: CASSLGASRVTDTQYF.

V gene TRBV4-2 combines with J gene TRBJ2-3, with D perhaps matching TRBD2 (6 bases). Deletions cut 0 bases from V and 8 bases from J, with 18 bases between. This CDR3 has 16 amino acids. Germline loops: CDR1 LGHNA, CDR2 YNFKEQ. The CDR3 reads CASSQDAAGSLGTQYF. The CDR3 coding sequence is TGTGCCAGCAGCCAAGATGCGGCGGGGAGCCTCGGTACGCAGTATTTT.

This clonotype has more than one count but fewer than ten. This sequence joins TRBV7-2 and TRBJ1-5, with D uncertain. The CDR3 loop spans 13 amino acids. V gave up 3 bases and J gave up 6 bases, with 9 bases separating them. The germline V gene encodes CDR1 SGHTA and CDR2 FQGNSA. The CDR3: CASSFSVRQPQHF. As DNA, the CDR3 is TGTGCCAGCAGCTTTTCGGTTCGTCAGCCCCAGCATTTT.

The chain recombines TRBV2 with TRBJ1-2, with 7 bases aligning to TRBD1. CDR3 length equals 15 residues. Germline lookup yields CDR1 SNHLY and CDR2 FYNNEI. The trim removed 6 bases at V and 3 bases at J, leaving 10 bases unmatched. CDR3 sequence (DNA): TGTGCCAGCAGGGCTAGACAGGGAGGAGACTATGGCTACACCTTC. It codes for CASRARQGGDYGYTF.

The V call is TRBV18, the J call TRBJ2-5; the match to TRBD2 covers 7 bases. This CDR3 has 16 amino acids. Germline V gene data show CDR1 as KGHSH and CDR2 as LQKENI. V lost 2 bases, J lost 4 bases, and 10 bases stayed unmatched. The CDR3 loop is CASSPDPSGGGETQYF. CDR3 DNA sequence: TGTGCCAGCTCACCAGACCCTAGCGGAGGTGGAGAGACCCAGTACTTC.

The CDR3 region has the DNA TGTGCCAGCAGTTTGGTGAGCGGGGTCCCCTACGAGCAGTACTTC. This codes for CASSLVSGVPYEQYF. The chain employs TRBV6-2 or TRBV6-3 and TRBJ2-7; 7 nucleotides line up with TRBD2. In germline, CDR1 is MNHEY, CDR2 SVGEGT. The CDR3 contains 15 residues. J gave up 2 bases and V 4 bases, and 8 bases lay outside the gene matches.

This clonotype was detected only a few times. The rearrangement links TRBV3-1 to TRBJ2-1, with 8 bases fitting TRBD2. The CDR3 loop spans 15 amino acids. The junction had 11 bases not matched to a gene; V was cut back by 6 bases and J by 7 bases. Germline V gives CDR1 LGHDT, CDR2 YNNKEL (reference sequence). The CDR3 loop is CASSFPGTSSNEQFF. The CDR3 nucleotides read TGTGCCAGCAGTTTCCCCGGGACTAGTTCGAATGAGCAGTTCTTC.

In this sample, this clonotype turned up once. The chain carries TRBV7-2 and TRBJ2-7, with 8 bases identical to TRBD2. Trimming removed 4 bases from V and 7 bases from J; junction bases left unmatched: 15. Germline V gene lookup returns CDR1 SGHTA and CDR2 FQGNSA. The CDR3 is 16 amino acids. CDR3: CASSSEDGRARGEQYF. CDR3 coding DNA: TGTGCCAGCAGCTCCGAAGACGGGAGGGCCAGAGGAGAGCAGTACTTC.

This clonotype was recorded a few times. CDR3 protein: CASRSAGNQPQHF. DNA of the CDR3: TGTGCCAGCAGGAGTGCAGGGAATCAGCCCCAGCATTTT. This sequence joins TRBV6-2 or TRBV6-3 and TRBJ1-5; tentative D call: TRBD1 (5 bases). This CDR3 region has 13 residues. The V gene's germline CDR1 is MNHEY and CDR2 SVGEGT. The V gene lost 6 bases and the J gene lost 4 bases, with 10 bases spanning the gap.

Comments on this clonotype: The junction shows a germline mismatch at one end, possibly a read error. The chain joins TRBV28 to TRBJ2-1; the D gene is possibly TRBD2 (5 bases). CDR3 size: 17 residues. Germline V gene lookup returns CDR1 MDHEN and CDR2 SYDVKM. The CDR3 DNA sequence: TGTACCAGCAGCCCAGGAGGAGCGGCGGGTTCCTACAATGAGCAGTTCTTC. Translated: CTSSPGGAAGSYNEQFF.

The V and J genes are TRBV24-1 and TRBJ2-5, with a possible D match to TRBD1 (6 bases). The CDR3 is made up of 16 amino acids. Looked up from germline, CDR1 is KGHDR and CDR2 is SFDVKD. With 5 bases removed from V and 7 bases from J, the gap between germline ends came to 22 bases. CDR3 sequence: CATSGWMDSESGTQYF. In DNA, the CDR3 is TGTGCCACCAGTGGTTGGATGGACAGCGAAAGCGGGACCCAGTACTTC.

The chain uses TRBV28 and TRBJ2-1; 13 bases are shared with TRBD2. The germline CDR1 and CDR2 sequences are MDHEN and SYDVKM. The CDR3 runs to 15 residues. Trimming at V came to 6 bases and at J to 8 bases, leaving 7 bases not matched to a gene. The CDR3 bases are TGTGCCAGCAGACGGGGACTAGCGGGATATGATGAGCAGTTCTTC. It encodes CASRRGLAGYDEQFF.

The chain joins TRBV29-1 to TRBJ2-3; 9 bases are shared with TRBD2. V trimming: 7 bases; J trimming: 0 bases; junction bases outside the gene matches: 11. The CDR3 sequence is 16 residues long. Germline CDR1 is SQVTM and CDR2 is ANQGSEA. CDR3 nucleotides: TGCAGCGCCGCCGGACTAGCGAGTTTTAGCACAGATACGCAGTATTTT. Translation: CSAAGLASFSTDTQYF.

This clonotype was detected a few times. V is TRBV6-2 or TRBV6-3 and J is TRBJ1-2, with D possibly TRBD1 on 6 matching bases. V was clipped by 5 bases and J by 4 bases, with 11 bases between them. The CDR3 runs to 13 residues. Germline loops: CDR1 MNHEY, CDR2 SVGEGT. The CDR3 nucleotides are TGTGCCAGCAGTCAAACAGGGACCTATGGCTACACCTTC. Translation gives CASSQTGTYGYTF.

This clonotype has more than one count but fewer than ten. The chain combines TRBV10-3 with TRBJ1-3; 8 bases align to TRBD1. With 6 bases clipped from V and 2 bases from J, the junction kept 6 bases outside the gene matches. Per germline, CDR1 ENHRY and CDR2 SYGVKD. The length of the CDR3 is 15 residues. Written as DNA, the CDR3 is TGTGCCATCAGCGGACAGGGAAGGACTGGAAACACCATATATTTT. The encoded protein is CAISGQGRTGNTIYF.

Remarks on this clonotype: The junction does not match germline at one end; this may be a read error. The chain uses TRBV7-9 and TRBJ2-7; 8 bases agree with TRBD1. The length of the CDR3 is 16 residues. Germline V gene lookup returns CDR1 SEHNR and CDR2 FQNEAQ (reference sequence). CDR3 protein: CASSPARTGISHEQYF. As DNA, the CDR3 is TGTGCCAGCAGCCCAGCCAGGACAGGGATCTCCCACGAGCAGTACTTC.

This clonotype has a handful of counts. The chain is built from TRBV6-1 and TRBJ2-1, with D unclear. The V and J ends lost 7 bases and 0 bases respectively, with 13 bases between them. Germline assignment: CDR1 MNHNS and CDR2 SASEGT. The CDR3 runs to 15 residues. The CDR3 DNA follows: TGTGCCAGCAAACCTATCCGAAGCTCCTACAATGAGCAGTTCTTC. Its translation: CASKPIRSSYNEQFF.

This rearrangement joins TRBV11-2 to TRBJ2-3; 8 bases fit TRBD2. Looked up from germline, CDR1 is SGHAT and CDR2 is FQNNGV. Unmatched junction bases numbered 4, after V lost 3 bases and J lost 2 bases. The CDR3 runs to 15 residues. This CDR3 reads CASSFNSGNTDTQYF. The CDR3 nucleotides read TGTGCCAGCAGCTTCAATAGCGGGAACACAGATACGCAGTATTTT.

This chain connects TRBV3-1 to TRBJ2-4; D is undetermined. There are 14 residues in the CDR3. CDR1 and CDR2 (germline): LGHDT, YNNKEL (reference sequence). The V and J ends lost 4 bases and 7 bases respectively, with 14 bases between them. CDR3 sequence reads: CASSPIDATNIQYF. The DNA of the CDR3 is TGTGCCAGCAGCCCGATAGATGCCACGAACATTCAGTACTTC.

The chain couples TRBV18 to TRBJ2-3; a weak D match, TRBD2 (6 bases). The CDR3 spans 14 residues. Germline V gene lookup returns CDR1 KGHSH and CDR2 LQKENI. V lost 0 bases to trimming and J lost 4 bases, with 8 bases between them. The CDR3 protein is CASSPPAGPDTQYF. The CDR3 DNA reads TGTGCCAGCTCACCACCGGCGGGGCCAGATACGCAGTATTTT.

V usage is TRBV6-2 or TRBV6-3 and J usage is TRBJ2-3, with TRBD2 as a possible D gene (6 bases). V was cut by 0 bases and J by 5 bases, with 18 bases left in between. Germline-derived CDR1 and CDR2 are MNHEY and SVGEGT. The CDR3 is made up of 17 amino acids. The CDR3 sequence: CASSYSIVAEGLDTQYF. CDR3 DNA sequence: TGTGCCAGCAGTTACTCGATTGTAGCGGAAGGCCTAGATACGCAGTATTTT.

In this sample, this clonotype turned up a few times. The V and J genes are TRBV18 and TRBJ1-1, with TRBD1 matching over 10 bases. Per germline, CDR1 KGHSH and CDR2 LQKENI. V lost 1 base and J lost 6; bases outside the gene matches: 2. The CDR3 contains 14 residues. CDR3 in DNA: TGTGCCAGCTCACCACGGGACAGGGGCCCTGAAGCTTTCTTT. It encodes CASSPRDRGPEAFF.

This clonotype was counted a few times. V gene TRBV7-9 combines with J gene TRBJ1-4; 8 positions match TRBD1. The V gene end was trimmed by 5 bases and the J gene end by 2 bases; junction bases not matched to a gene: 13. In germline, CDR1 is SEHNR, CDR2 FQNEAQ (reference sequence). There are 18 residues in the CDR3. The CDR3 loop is CASSQNRPGGWTNEKLFF. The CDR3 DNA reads TGTGCCAGCAGCCAAAACCGGCCAGGGGGCTGGACTAATGAAAAACTGTTTTTT.

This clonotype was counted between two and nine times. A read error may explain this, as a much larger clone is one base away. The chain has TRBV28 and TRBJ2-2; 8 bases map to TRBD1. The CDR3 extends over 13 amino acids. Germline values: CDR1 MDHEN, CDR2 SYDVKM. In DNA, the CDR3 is TGTGCCAGCAGGCCAGGGGGCACCGGGGGGCTGTTTTTT. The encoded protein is CASRPGGTGGLFF.

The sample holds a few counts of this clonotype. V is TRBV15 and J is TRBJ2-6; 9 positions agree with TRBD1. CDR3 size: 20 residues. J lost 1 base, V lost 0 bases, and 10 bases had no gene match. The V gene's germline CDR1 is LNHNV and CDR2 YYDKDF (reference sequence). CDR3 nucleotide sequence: TGTGCCACCAGCAGAGATCCGGGACAGGGATTCGGTTCTGGGGCCAACGTCCTGACTTTC. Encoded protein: CATSRDPGQGFGSGANVLTF.

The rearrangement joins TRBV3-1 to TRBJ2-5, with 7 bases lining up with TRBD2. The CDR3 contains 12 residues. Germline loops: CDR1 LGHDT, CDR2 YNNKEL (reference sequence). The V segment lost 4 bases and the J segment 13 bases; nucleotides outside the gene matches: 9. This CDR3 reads CASSLAGARPYF. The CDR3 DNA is TGTGCCAGCAGCCTGGCGGGAGCTCGCCCGTACTTC.

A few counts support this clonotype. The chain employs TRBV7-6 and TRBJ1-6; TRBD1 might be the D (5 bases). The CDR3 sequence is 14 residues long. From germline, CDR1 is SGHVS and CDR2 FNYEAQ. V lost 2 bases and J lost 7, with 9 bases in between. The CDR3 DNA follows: TGTGCCAGCAGCTTATCCAGGGAGAATTCACCCCTCCACTTT. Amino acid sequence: CASSLSRENSPLHF. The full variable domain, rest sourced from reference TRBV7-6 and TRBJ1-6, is GAGVSQSPRYKVTKRGQDVALRCDPISGHVSLYWYRQALGQGPEFLTYFNYEAQQDKSGLPNDRFSAERPEGSISTLTIQRTEQRDSAMYRCASSLSRENSPLHFGNGTRLTVT.

CDR3 nucleotide sequence: TGTGCCAGCTCACCAACAGGGCCAGACACCGGGGAGCTGTTTTTT. Encoded protein: CASSPTGPDTGELFF. The gene calls are TRBV18 and TRBJ2-2, with D tentatively TRBD1 (6 bases). The CDR3 contains 15 residues. V lost 2 bases to trimming and J lost 3 bases, with 10 bases between them. Germline CDR1 KGHSH, CDR2 LQKENI.

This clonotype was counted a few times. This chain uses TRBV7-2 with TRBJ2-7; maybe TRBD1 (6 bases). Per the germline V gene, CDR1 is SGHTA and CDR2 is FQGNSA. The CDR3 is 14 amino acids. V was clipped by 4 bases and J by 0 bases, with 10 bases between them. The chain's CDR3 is CASSWDTSSYEQYF. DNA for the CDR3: TGTGCCAGCAGCTGGGACACTAGCTCCTACGAGCAGTACTTC. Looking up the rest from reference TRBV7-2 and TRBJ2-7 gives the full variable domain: GAGVSQSPSNKVTEKGKDVELRCDPISGHTALYWYRQSLGQGLEFLIYFQGNSAPDKSGLPSDRFSAERTGGSVSTLTIQRTQQEDSAVYLCASSWDTSSYEQYFGPGTRLTVT.